This TCR beta chain was documented in a study of human T cells and chemical hapten exposure. Study at large: While the approximately 23-week study was under way, patients received diphenylcyclopropenone on the scalp every week. Study results and limitations: A positive correlation with patch test score was found for PT1 expanded TCR counts.

The V end was cut by 4 bases, the J end by 5 bases, with 17 bases between. CDR1 is SGHAT, CDR2 FQNNGV, per germline. This CDR3 has 16 residues. TCRdb passed the RACE reads through MiXCR, listing each CDR3 protein once. This sample has around 340,000 distinct CDR3 sequences, with under 8% found just once. Comment on this clonotype: Its specificity is not known.

Time point meaning: patch test 1, 2 weeks after DPC sensitization. As for treatment: therapeutic diphenylcyclopropenone sensitization with weekly scalp DPC. The V gene is TRBV11-2, the J gene TRBJ2-2; no clear D. Sequencing was performed on whole blood, taken in connection with sensitization to the hapten diphenylcyclopropenone (DPC). The origin of this receptor is a woman aged 18-29 years with alopecia areata. Some clones in this sample may be carry-over from other donors' samples. The CDR3 bases are TGTGCCAGCAGCTCCCGGGCGGAGTGGGAAACCGGGGAGCTGTTTTTT. This translates into CASSSRAEWETGELFF.